These T cell receptor beta chains were read from a single sample in a study of T cells in Graves' hyperthyroidism and ophthalmopathy. TCRdb processed the multiplex PCR reads anew with MiXCR; each CDR3 protein has one entry. The sample holds more than 300,000 distinct CDR3 sequences, approximately 18% seen once. Source material: blood. These receptors were collected from a woman aged 25 to 39 with Graves' hyperthyroidism that later progressed to Graves' ophthalmopathy. Each CDR3 is given with its conserved first and last residue. A D gene is named only where the DNA matches it firmly. A row's size may be missing; if present it is once, few, many or a size class.

many	TRBJ1-1	TRBV9	-	TGTGCCAGCAGCGAGGGCATTGGGGGGGGGCCTGAAGCTTTCTTT	CASSEGIGGGPEAFF
-	TRBJ1-4	TRBV18	-	TGTGCCAGCTCACGGGTTTTGCGAGAAAAACTGTTTTTT	CASSRVLREKLFF
many	TRBJ2-2	TRBV27	TRBD2	TGTGCCAGCACCTCCGGGAGGCGGTTCGACACCGGGGAGCTGTTTTTT	CASTSGRRFDTGELFF
many	TRBJ2-5	TRBV28	-	TGTGCCAGCAGTGACATGACAGACTTACAAGAGACCCAGTACTTC	CASSDMTDLQETQYF
-	TRBJ2-2	TRBV12-3/TRBV12-4	-	TGTGCCAGCAGTGGAGGGGCGGGGAACACCGGGGAGCTGTTTTTT	CASSGGAGNTGELFF
many	TRBJ2-2	TRBV12-3/TRBV12-4	-	TGTGCCAGCAGAGCGGAGCAAAACACCGGGGAGCTGTTTTTT	CASRAEQNTGELFF
many	TRBJ2-3	TRBV27	TRBD2	TGTGCCAGCAGTTTTGGGGGGGTAGGCCCCACAGATACGCAGTATTTT	CASSFGGVGPTDTQYF
many	TRBJ1-6	TRBV9	-	TGTGCCAGCAGCGTAGAGGGAAGCTCAAATTCACCCCTCCACTTT	CASSVEGSSNSPLHF
many	TRBJ2-1	TRBV11-2	TRBD2	TGTGCCAGCAGCCAAGTCCGGGGGACTAGCGGGAGGTTAAATGAGCAGTTCTTC	CASSQVRGTSGRLNEQFF
many	TRBJ2-7	TRBV11-2	TRBD2	TGTGCCAGCAGCGTCGACGCCGGGGGGTACTACGAGCAGTACTTC	CASSVDAGGYYEQYF
few	TRBJ2-1	TRBV6-2/TRBV6-3	TRBD1	TGTGCCAGCAGTCCGACAGGGATTTGGTCCAATGAGCAGTTCTTC	CASSPTGIWSNEQFF
many	TRBJ2-1	TRBV24-1	-	TGTGCCACCAGTGATTCGGGTAGGCAGGGTCAAAGCTCCTACAATGAGCAGTTCTTC	CATSDSGRQGQSSYNEQFF
many	TRBJ1-2	TRBV7-9	-	TGTGCCAGCAGCCCCGTCGGGGGGCCGAACTATGGCTACACCTTC	CASSPVGGPNYGYTF
-	TRBJ2-5	TRBV10-3	TRBD2	TGTGCCATCAGTGAGGAAAGGGGACTAGCGCCCGAGGGGGAGACCCAGTACTTC	CAISEERGLAPEGETQYF
few	TRBJ1-1	TRBV5-4	TRBD1	TGTGCCAGCAGCTTGGGGCAGGGGGCTATCACTGAAGCTTTCTTT	CASSLGQGAITEAFF
many	TRBJ2-6	TRBV28	TRBD2	TGTGCCAGCGGGGGGGTGGCTGGGGCCAACGTCCTGACTTTC	CASGGVAGANVLTF
many	TRBJ1-1	TRBV5-1	-	TGCGCCAGCAGCTTGGACTCGCAGGGGCAGGCTGAAGCTTTCTTT	CASSLDSQGQAEAFF
-	TRBJ2-1	TRBV7-9	TRBD2	TGTGCCGGCAGCTTGGTCAGCGGGGCGTACAATGAGCAGTTCTTC	CAGSLVSGAYNEQFF
many	TRBJ2-5	TRBV28	TRBD2	TGTGCCAGCCAAATGTGGCGGGGGGCCGTGGGGGAGACCCAGTACTTC	CASQMWRGAVGETQYF
-	TRBJ2-3	TRBV7-9	-	TGTGCCAGCAGCTTAGTAAACCGAAGGGGGGATACGCAGTATTTT	CASSLVNRRGDTQYF
-	TRBJ2-7	TRBV2	TRBD2	TGTGCCAGCAGTGAAAGCGGGAGTTGCGAGCAGTACTTC	CASSESGSCEQYF
-	TRBJ1-5	TRBV18	-	TGTGCCAACTCACCACCGAATAGGGGAGGAGAGCCCCAGCATTTT	CANSPPNRGGEPQHF
many	TRBJ1-1	TRBV6-1	TRBD1	TGTGCCAGCAGTGAAGAAACAGGGGGCGCAGGGACTGAAGCTTTCTTT	CASSEETGGAGTEAFF
many	TRBJ2-7	TRBV10-2	-	TGCGCCAGCGGGGGAGAATGGCAGTACTTC	CASGGEWQYF
many	TRBJ1-2	TRBV10-2	-	TGCGCCAGCAGTGATTCTGGGGCACTTACCAGAGCTAACTATGGCTACACCTTC	CASSDSGALTRANYGYTF
many	TRBJ2-1	TRBV6-1	TRBD2	TGTGCCAGCAGTGAAGGACTAGCGGGAGGGCCTATTCCGTTCTTC	CASSEGLAGGPIPFF
few	TRBJ2-3	TRBV9	TRBD1	TGTGCCAGCAGTCGACAGGGAAGGCCGGCTGGTGACACAGATACGCAGTATTTT	CASSRQGRPAGDTDTQYF
few	TRBJ2-6	TRBV6-1	TRBD2	TGTGCCAGCAGCGCTAGCGGGGGGCACTCTGGGGCCAACGTCCTGACTTTC	CASSASGGHSGANVLTF
many	TRBJ1-2	TRBV6-1	-	TGTGCCAGCAAACGGGGCAGTAACTATGGCTACACCTTC	CASKRGSNYGYTF
-	TRBJ1-2	TRBV5-5	-	TGTGCCAGCAGCGGATATGGCTACACCTTC	CASSGYGYTF
few	TRBJ2-7	TRBV19	TRBD1	TGTGCCAGTGCTATGACAGGGCAGAGCTACGAGCAGTACTTC	CASAMTGQSYEQYF
many	TRBJ2-7	TRBV2	-	TGTGCCAGCAGCACCGACAGCTCCTACGAGCAGTACTTC	CASSTDSSYEQYF
few	TRBJ2-5	TRBV18	TRBD2	TGTGCCAGCTCACCCCAGCGGGGGGGCGGACGGGAGACCCAGTACTTC	CASSPQRGGGRETQYF
few	TRBJ2-1	TRBV15	TRBD2	TGTGCCACCAGCAGGGGGACTAGCGGTACTTATGAGCAGTTCTTC	CATSRGTSGTYEQFF
many	TRBJ2-7	TRBV2	-	TGTGCCAGCACAGAAAGGGGGGACGCTTACGAGCAGTACTTC	CASTERGDAYEQYF
many	TRBJ2-3	TRBV20-1	TRBD2	TGCAGTGCTAGAGGCTTACTAGCGGGAGGCACAGATACGCAGTATTTT	CSARGLLAGGTDTQYF
many	TRBJ2-3	TRBV2	-	TGTGCCAGCAGGGGGTCGGGCCATAGCACAGATACGCAGTATTTT	CASRGSGHSTDTQYF
many	TRBJ1-1	TRBV11-2	-	TGTGCCAGCAGCTCCGCCCAAGTGGGGGAGACTGAAGCTTTCTTT	CASSSAQVGETEAFF
few	TRBJ2-1	TRBV6-2/TRBV6-3	-	TGTGCCTGCTGGGGAACCGAACTAGGCCTCTACAATGAGCAGTTCTTC	CACWGTELGLYNEQFF
many	TRBJ2-1	TRBV11-2	-	TGTGCCAGCAGCGCAAGGACCTCCCTCCAGGGCAATGAGCAGTTCTTC	CASSARTSLQGNEQFF
-	TRBJ2-5	TRBV5-1	TRBD2	TGCGCCAGCAGCGCCCCTTTAGCGGGGGTTCGAGAGACCCAGTACTTC	CASSAPLAGVRETQYF